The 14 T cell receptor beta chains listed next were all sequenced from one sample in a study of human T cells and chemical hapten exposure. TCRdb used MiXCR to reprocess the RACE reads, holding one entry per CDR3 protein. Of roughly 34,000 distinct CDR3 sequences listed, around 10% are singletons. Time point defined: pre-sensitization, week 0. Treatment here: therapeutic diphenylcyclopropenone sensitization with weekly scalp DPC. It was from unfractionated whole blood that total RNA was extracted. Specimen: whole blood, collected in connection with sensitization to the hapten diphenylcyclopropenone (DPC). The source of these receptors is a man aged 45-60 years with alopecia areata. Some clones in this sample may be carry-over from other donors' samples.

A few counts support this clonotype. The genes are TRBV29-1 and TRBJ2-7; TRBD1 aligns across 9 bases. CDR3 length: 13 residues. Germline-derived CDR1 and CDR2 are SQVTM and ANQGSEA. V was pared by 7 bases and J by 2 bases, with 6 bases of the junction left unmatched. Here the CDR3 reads CSARTGGAYEQYF. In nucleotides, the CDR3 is TGCAGCGCGAGAACAGGGGGCGCCTACGAGCAGTACTTC.

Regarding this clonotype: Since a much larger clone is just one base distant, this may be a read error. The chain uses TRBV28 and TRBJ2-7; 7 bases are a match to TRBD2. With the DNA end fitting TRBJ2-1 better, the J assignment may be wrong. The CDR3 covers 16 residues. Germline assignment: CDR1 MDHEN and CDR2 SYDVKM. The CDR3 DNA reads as TGTGCCAGCAGTTTAGATCGGGACTACCGAACCTACGAGCAGTTCTTC. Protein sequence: CASSLDRDYRTYEQFF.

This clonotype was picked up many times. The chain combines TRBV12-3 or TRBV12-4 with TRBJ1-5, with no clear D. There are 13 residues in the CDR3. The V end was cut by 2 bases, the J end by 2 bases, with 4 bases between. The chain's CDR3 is CASSLMGNQPQHF. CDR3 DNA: TGTGCCAGCAGTTTAATGGGCAATCAGCCCCAGCATTTT.

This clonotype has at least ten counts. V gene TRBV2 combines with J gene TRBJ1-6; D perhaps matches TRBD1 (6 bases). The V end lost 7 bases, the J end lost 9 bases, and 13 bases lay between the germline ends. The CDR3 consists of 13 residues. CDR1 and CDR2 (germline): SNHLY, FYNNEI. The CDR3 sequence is CASTKQGSSPLHF. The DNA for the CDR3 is TGTGCCAGCACTAAACAGGGATCTTCACCCCTCCACTTT.

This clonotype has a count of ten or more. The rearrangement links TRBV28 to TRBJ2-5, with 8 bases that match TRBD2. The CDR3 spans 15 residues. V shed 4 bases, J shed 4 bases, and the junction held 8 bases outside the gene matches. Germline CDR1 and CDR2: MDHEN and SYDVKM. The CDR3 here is CASSSGTSSGETQYF. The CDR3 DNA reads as TGTGCCAGCAGTTCGGGGACTAGTTCCGGAGAGACCCAGTACTTC.

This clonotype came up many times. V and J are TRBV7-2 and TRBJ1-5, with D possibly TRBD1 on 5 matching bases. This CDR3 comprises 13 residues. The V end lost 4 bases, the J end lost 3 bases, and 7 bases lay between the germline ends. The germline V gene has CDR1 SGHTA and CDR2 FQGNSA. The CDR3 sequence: CASSSGLNQPQHF. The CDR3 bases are TGTGCCAGCAGCTCGGGGCTCAATCAGCCCCAGCATTTT.

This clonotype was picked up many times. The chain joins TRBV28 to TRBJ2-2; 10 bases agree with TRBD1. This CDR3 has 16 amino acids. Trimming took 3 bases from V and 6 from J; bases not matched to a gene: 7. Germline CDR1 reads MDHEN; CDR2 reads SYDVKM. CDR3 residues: CASSFSGQGFAGELFF. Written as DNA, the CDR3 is TGTGCCAGCAGTTTTTCGGGACAGGGGTTCGCCGGGGAGCTGTTTTTT.

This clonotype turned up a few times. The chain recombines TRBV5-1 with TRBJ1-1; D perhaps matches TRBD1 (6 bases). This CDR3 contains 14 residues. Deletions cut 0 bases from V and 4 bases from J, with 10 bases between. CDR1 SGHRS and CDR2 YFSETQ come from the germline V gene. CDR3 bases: TGCGCCAGCAGCTTGGGGGAGACAGGCACTGAAGCTTTCTTT. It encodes CASSLGETGTEAFF.

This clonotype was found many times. CDR3 sequence (DNA): TGTGCCAGCAGCTGGACAGGAGCCGCCTACGAGCAGTACTTC. Its protein product is CASSWTGAAYEQYF. The chain carries TRBV5-5 and TRBJ2-7; the match to TRBD1 covers 7 bases. V lost 3 bases to trimming and J lost 2 bases; unmatched junction nucleotides: 5. The CDR3 runs 14 residues. CDR1 and CDR2 (germline): SGHKS, YYEKEE (reference sequence).

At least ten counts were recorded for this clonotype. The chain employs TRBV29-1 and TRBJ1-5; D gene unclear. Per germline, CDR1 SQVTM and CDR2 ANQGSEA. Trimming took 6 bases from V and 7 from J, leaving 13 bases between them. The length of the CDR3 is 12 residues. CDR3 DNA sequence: TGCAGCGTCGGAGGGTCGGGACAGCCCCAGCATTTT. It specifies CSVGGSGQPQHF.

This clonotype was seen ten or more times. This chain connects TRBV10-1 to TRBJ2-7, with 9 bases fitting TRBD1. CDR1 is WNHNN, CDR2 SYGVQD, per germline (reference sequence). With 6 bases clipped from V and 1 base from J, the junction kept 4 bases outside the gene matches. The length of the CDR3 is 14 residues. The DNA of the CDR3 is TGCGCCAGCAGGCCGGGACAGGGATCCTACGAGCAGTACTTC. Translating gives CASRPGQGSYEQYF.

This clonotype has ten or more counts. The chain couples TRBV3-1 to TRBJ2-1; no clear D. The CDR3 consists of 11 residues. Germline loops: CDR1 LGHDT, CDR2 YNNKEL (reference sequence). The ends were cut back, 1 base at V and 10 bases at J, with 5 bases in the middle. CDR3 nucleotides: TGTGCCAGCAGCCAAGTAAAAGAGCAGTTCTTC. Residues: CASSQVKEQFF.

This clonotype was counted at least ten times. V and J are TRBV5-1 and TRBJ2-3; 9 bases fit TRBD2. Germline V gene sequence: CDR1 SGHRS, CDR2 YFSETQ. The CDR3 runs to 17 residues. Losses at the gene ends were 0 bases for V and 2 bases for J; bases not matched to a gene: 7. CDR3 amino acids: CASSLAIAGGTTDTQYF. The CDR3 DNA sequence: TGCGCCAGCAGCTTGGCTATTGCGGGAGGGACCACAGATACGCAGTATTTT.

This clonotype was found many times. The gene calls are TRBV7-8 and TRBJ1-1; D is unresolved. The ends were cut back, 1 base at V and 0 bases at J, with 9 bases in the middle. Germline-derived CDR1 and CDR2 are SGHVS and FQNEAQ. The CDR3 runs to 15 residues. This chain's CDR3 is CASSLGAGMNTEAFF. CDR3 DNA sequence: TGTGCCAGCAGCTTAGGCGCAGGTATGAACACTGAAGCTTTCTTT. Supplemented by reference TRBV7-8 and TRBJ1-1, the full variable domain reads GAGVSQSPRYKVAKRGQDVALRCDPISGHVSLFWYQQALGQGPEFLTYFQNEAQLDKSGLPSDRFFAERPEGSVSTLKIQRTQQEDSAVYLCASSLGAGMNTEAFFGQGTRLTVV.